This T cell receptor (beta chain) was sequenced in a study of monozygotic twins with inflammatory bowel disease. CDR1 is MNHNY and CDR2 is SVGAGI in the germline V gene (reference sequence). CDR3 length equals 14 residues. cDNA encoding TCRalpha and TCRbeta underwent two nested PCRs of around 15 and 10 cycles, each of which was followed by bead purification. TCRdb derives one entry per CDR3 protein from the 5' RACE reads, leaving out DNA. The sample totals 330,000 or so distinct CDR3 sequences; its top ten clones hold 2% to 2.5%. Findings and limits, study-wide: Healthy co-twins had higher TCRbeta inverse Simpson diversity than their IBD twins.

Comment on this clonotype: Antigen specificity is unknown.

The rearrangement joins TRBV6-6 to TRBJ1-3; lacking DNA, the TRBD1 call made by TCRdb goes unchecked. The sequenced material came from blood. This TCR came from a human donor with ulcerative colitis or Crohn's disease, or a healthy co-twin of an affected twin (not recorded which). CDR3 sequence: CASRAGGAGNTIYF.